One and the same sample provided the 27 T cell receptor beta chains below, sequenced in a study of read filtering for tumor transcriptome and immune sequencing. From about 400 ng of RNA, a library with molecular barcoded alpha/delta and beta/gamma adaptors was made. TCRdb reprocessed the reads with MiXCR, giving one entry per CDR3 protein. Among some 48,000 distinct CDR3 sequences listed, roughly a fifth were seen once. Sequencing was performed on a population of CD138-negative cells sorted from bone marrow. These receptors all come from a donor aged 40 or older with multiple myeloma.

This clonotype was detected only a few times. The rearrangement joins TRBV5-5 to TRBJ2-6; D is uncertain. The ends were cut back, 2 bases at V and 1 base at J, with 13 bases in the middle. CDR3 length equals 17 residues. Germline V gene sequence: CDR1 SGHKS, CDR2 YYEKEE (reference sequence). Here the CDR3 DNA reads TGTGCCAGCAGCTTTCTTTCGCTCTCATCTGGGGCCAACGTCCTGACTTTC. Translation: CASSFLSLSSGANVLTF.

The CDR3 DNA is TGTGCCAGTAGTCGGGACAGCCGAGTCCAGTATTTT. As protein: CASSRDSRVQYF. The rearrangement links TRBV19 to TRBJ2-3; 7 bases are a match to TRBD1. The V gene's germline CDR1 is LNHDA and CDR2 SQIVND (reference sequence). The V and J ends lost 5 bases and 12 bases, in that order; junction bases with no gene match: 8. The CDR3 totals 12 residues.

This clonotype was recorded at least ten times. The rearrangement joins TRBV5-1 to TRBJ2-4, with a tentative D call TRBD2 (6 bases). Germline-derived CDR1 and CDR2 are SGHRS and YFSETQ. The CDR3 runs to 14 residues. Trimming cost V 3 bases and J 7 bases, with 14 bases left between them. DNA of the CDR3: TGCGCCAGCAGCTACGGGGGAGAGGTGAACATTCAGTACTTC. Encoded protein: CASSYGGEVNIQYF.

This clonotype was recorded many times. The genes are TRBV6-6 and TRBJ1-1, with 8 nucleotides matching TRBD1. The CDR3 runs 14 residues. The V gene's germline CDR1 is MNHNY and CDR2 SVGAGI (reference sequence). V was pared by 5 bases and J by 5 bases, with 7 bases of the junction left unmatched. The CDR3 region is CASSRGQARTEAFF. CDR3 nucleotide sequence: TGTGCCAGCAGTCGGGGACAGGCGAGAACTGAAGCTTTCTTT.

Concerning this clonotype itself: Possible read error: a much larger clone is one base away. The V and J genes are TRBV7-8 and TRBJ2-5; D is uncertain. Germline lookup yields CDR1 SGHVS and CDR2 FQNEAQ. The length of the CDR3 is 12 residues. V was clipped by 4 bases and J by 5 bases, with 8 bases between them. The CDR3 DNA sequence: TGTGCCAGCAGCTCACTCCGGGAGACCCAGTACTTC. Translated: CASSSLRETQYF. The entire variable domain, with the rest obtained from reference TRBV7-8 and TRBJ2-5, is as follows: GAGVSQSPRYKVAKRGQDVALRCDPISGHVSLFWYQQALGQGPEFLTYFQNEAQLDKSGLPSDRFFAERPEGSVSTLKIQRTQQEDSAVYLCASSSLRETQYFGPGTRLLVL.

This clonotype was counted ten times or more. The chain has TRBV20-1 and TRBJ1-5; TRBD1 is a possible D gene (6 bases). Per germline, CDR1 DFQATT and CDR2 SNEGSKA (reference sequence). The V end was cut by 4 bases, the J end by 2 bases, with 15 bases between. CDR3 size: 15 residues. Here the CDR3 reads CSATRGGSGNQPQHF. In DNA form, the CDR3 reads TGCAGTGCTACCCGAGGGGGGTCAGGCAATCAGCCCCAGCATTTT.

A word on this clonotype: This CDR3 is missing its conserved last phenylalanine or tryptophan, likely due to a read error. V usage is TRBV18 and J usage is TRBJ1-1; D is perhaps TRBD1 (5 bases). CDR3 size: 15 residues. The V end was cut by 2 bases, the J end by 7 bases, with 17 bases between. The V gene's germline CDR1 is KGHSH and CDR2 LQKENI. CDR3 region: CASSPGGTPGVEAFC. The CDR3 DNA is TGTGCCAGCTCACCAGGCGGGACGCCCGGCGTTGAAGCTTTCTGT.

This chain joins TRBV5-1 and TRBJ2-1, with 9 positions matching TRBD2. This CDR3 region has 15 residues. Germline loops: CDR1 SGHRS, CDR2 YFSETQ. V gave up 5 bases and J gave up 2 bases; unmatched junction bases: 5. Here the CDR3 reads CASRSAGGPYNEQFF. CDR3 bases: TGCGCCAGCAGATCAGCGGGAGGCCCCTACAATGAGCAGTTCTTC.

This clonotype was seen many times. The genes are TRBV4-3 and TRBJ1-4, with unresolved D. Germline CDR1 reads LGHNA; CDR2 reads YSLEER. The CDR3 sequence is 15 residues long. Trimming left V 0 bases short and J 6 bases short, with 11 bases between. The DNA of the CDR3 is TGCGCCAGCAGCCAAGAAACAGTTAGTCATGAAAAACTGTTTTTT. Protein: CASSQETVSHEKLFF.

This clonotype showed up many times. J is TRBJ2-1 and V is TRBV27, with 10 positions matching TRBD2. Germline loops: CDR1 MNHEY, CDR2 SMNVEV (reference sequence). The CDR3 is made up of 15 amino acids. J gave up 7 bases and V 0 bases, and 3 bases lay outside the gene matches. The CDR3: CASSLSLAGVNEQFF. CDR3 sequence (DNA): TGTGCCAGCAGTTTATCGCTAGCGGGAGTTAATGAGCAGTTCTTC.

Comment on this clonotype: A read error may explain this, as a much larger clone is one base away. The chain links TRBV5-1 to TRBJ2-7, with 11 bases fitting TRBD2. CDR3 size: 15 residues. Germline V gene data show CDR1 as SGHRS and CDR2 as YFSETQ. CDR3 residues: CSSSSPTSGIYEQYF. Written as DNA, the CDR3 is TGCTCCAGCAGCTCCCCGACTAGCGGGATTTACGAGCAGTACTTC.

This clonotype was counted at least ten times. The chain uses TRBV6-2 or TRBV6-3 and TRBJ1-1; D unclear. The V gene lost 0 bases and the J gene lost 5 bases, with 7 bases spanning the gap. The CDR3 runs to 13 residues. CDR1 MNHEY and CDR2 SVGEGT come from the germline V gene. CDR3 coding DNA: TGTGCCAGCAGTTACTCGAGGAGGACTGAAGCTTTCTTT. Translated, it gives CASSYSRRTEAFF.

The chain carries TRBV18 and TRBJ1-1; D not resolved. This CDR3 has 15 amino acids. Looked up from germline, CDR1 is KGHSH and CDR2 is LQKENI. V was shortened by 1 base and J by 6 bases, with 15 bases between the two germline ends. For the CDR3, the DNA is TGTGCCAGCTCACCACAAGATCAAAGGAAAGCTGAAGCTTTCTTT. As protein: CASSPQDQRKAEAFF.

In its sample, this clonotype was seen many times. The J gene is TRBJ2-3, the V gene TRBV20-1, with D hard to call. CDR1 is DFQATT, CDR2 SNEGSKA, per germline (reference sequence). Trimming left V 5 bases short and J 2 bases short, with 8 bases between. This CDR3 region has 12 residues. This chain's CDR3 is CSADKNTDTQYF. In DNA, the CDR3 is TGCAGTGCTGATAAGAACACAGATACGCAGTATTTT.

The genes are TRBV19 and TRBJ1-3; D unresolved. Germline V gene lookup returns CDR1 LNHDA and CDR2 SQIVND (reference sequence). The CDR3 loop spans 17 amino acids. The germline V and J ends were trimmed by 4 bases and 0 bases, with 16 bases remaining between them. CDR3: CASSKYPLLDSGNTIYF. DNA for the CDR3: TGTGCCAGTAGTAAATACCCCCTTCTGGACTCTGGAAACACCATATATTTT.

This clonotype was observed many times. The chain recombines TRBV29-1 with TRBJ2-1; TRBD2 agrees at 14 bases. This CDR3 comprises 16 residues. Trimming at V came to 7 bases and at J to 1 base, leaving 6 bases not matched to a gene. CDR1 and CDR2 (germline): SQVTM, ANQGSEA. The chain's CDR3 is CSGRTSGRRSYNEQFF. CDR3 coding DNA: TGCAGCGGCCGGACTAGCGGGAGGAGGTCCTACAATGAGCAGTTCTTC.

This clonotype was seen at least ten times. The CDR3 DNA follows: TGTGCCAGCAGCTTAGGACTAGCGGGAAGCTCCTACAATGAGCAGTTCTTC. Its translation: CASSLGLAGSSYNEQFF. The chain joins TRBV7-8 to TRBJ2-1, with 11 bases that match TRBD2. Trimming removed 1 base from V and 0 bases from J; junction bases left unmatched: 2. The CDR3 sequence is 17 residues long. Germline loops: CDR1 SGHVS, CDR2 FQNEAQ. Variable domain in full (rest from reference TRBV7-8 and TRBJ2-1): GAGVSQSPRYKVAKRGQDVALRCDPISGHVSLFWYQQALGQGPEFLTYFQNEAQLDKSGLPSDRFFAERPEGSVSTLKIQRTQQEDSAVYLCASSLGLAGSSYNEQFFGPGTRLTVL.

This clonotype qualifies as medium-sized. This chain joins TRBV20-1 and TRBJ1-1; D remains ambiguous. Germline V gene lookup returns CDR1 DFQATT and CDR2 SNEGSKA (reference sequence). Trimming removed 0 bases at V and 1 base at J, with 6 bases between. This CDR3 has 13 amino acids. The CDR3 region is CSAREDPNTEAFF. CDR3 DNA: TGCAGTGCTAGAGAGGACCCGAACACTGAAGCTTTCTTT.

For this clonotype: A read error is likely, as this CDR3 ends without the conserved phenylalanine or tryptophan. The CDR3 coding sequence is TGCAGCGTTGTGGGTGACAGGGGCTCCTACAACGAGCAGTTCCTC. Translated: CSVVGDRGSYNEQFL. The chain has TRBV29-1 and TRBJ2-1; TRBD1 matches 8 bases. CDR1 is SQVTM, CDR2 ANQGSEA, per germline. The CDR3 spans 15 residues.

This clonotype was seen a handful of times. This likely traces to a read error, being one base from a far larger clone. The V call is TRBV11-1, the J call TRBJ2-3; TRBD1 might be the D (6 bases). Per germline, CDR1 SGHAT and CDR2 FQDESV (reference sequence). This CDR3 has 15 amino acids. CDR3 DNA sequence: TGTGCCAGCAGCTCCCACACCGCTAGGACAGATAGGCAGTATTTT. Its translation: CASSSHTARTDRQYF.

On this clonotype: Just one base apart from a much larger clone, this may be a read error. The chain couples TRBV19 to TRBJ2-5; TRBD2 matches 8 bases. The germline V gene has CDR1 LNHDA and CDR2 SQIVND (reference sequence). The CDR3 contains 14 residues. The CDR3 DNA is TGTGCCTGTAGTCCGGGCGGGAGGACGGAGACCCAGTACTTC. It codes for CACSPGGRTETQYF.

This clonotype was seen many times. The chain employs TRBV18 and TRBJ2-2, with D hard to call. CDR3 size: 12 residues. V was pared by 0 bases and J by 7 bases, with 3 bases between. CDR1 and CDR2 (germline): KGHSH, LQKENI. The CDR3: CASSPPIGELFF. The CDR3 bases are TGTGCCAGCTCACCACCTATCGGGGAGCTGTTTTTT.

This clonotype was seen many times. Here the CDR3 DNA reads TGTGCCAGCAGGGTCCTCCTAGACCTCAGCGATGAGCAGTTCTTC. The encoded protein is CASRVLLDLSDEQFF. The chain links TRBV7-2 to TRBJ2-1; D unclear. V lost 6 bases and J 8 bases, leaving 20 bases between the germline ends. Germline V CDR1 and CDR2: SGHTA, FQGNSA. The CDR3 spans 15 residues.

V is TRBV18 and J is TRBJ2-3, with D perhaps matching TRBD2 (6 bases). Germline values: CDR1 KGHSH, CDR2 LQKENI. The CDR3 length is 13 residues. V shed 6 bases and J shed 10 bases, with 17 bases lying between them. The CDR3 bases are TGTGCCAGCTCGATGGAGACGGGGGATGCGCAGTATTTT. Translation gives CASSMETGDAQYF.

At least ten counts were recorded for this clonotype. The chain uses TRBV5-1 and TRBJ2-3; 12 bases are a match to TRBD2. The germline V gene encodes CDR1 SGHRS and CDR2 YFSETQ. This CDR3 has 18 residues. V gave up 0 bases and J gave up 1 base; unmatched junction bases: 6. The CDR3 loop reads CASSLGLAGAARTDTQYF. DNA for the CDR3: TGCGCCAGCAGCTTGGGACTAGCGGGAGCAGCTCGCACAGATACGCAGTATTTT.

This clonotype was counted ten times or more. The V and J genes are TRBV7-2 and TRBJ2-2, with a tentative D call TRBD1 (5 bases). From germline, CDR1 is SGHTA and CDR2 FQGNSA. V was pared by 5 bases and J by 5 bases, with 15 bases between. CDR3 length equals 15 residues. The CDR3 nucleotides are TGTGCCAGCAGCCCAGGGATCAGAAGGACCGGGGAGCTGTTTTTT. This encodes CASSPGIRRTGELFF.

This clonotype was seen at least ten times. The chain is built from TRBV30 and TRBJ2-1, with D possibly matching TRBD2 (6 bases). Germline V lookup: CDR1 GTSNPN, CDR2 SVGIG (reference sequence). Trimming removed 6 bases at V and 8 bases at J, with 14 bases between. The CDR3 runs to 12 residues. The CDR3 reads CACKGGNYEQFF. The DNA of the CDR3 is TGTGCCTGCAAGGGCGGGAACTATGAGCAGTTCTTC.